This T cell receptor beta chain originates from a study of blood T cell repertoires in COVID-19. Across the whole study: The United States, Italy and Spain supplied acute and convalescent COVID-19 samples. PBMCs, B-cell-depleted T cells, or T cells provided the cDNA or gDNA that made up the material.

Germline V gene lookup returns CDR1 KGHSH and CDR2 LQKENI. V dropped 0 bases and J dropped 3; count of bases not matched to a gene: 5. There are 17 residues in the CDR3. Authors' analysis steps: Reference gene primers were amplified, and this amplification served to estimate nucleated cell counts. The table came from immunoSEQ multiplex PCR; TCRdb's copy has only in-frame clones and leaves some out. V, J and clone size are taken as reported in that table, and D and trimming were inferred from the DNA itself. The sample consists of about 190,000 clones, 90% of them appearing once. Sequences were obtained from peripheral blood. The sequence was collected from a man aged 50 or older with acute or convalescent COVID-19. The gene calls are TRBV18 and TRBJ2-1, with 10 positions matching TRBD2. The CDR3 protein is CASSPPSGGAIYNEQFF. In DNA, the CDR3 is TGTGCCAGCTCACCACCCAGCGGGGGGGCGATCTACAATGAGCAGTTCTTC.